These 25 T cell receptor beta chains were sequenced from one sample in a study of tumor and adjacent non-tumor tissue in lung cancer. The library came from three nested PCR rounds adapted from ARM-PCR protocols. TCRdb recomputed calls from the multiplex PCR reads with MiXCR, one row per CDR3 protein. The table records approximately 71,000 distinct CDR3 sequences, 55% to 75% of them present only once. No cell sorting was done before RNA was extracted from the tissue. The sequencing input was lung tumor tissue. The receptor source for this set is a man aged 45-60 years with non-small cell lung cancer.

Concerning this clonotype: A read error may account for a junction end that differs from germline. Here the CDR3 DNA reads TGTGCCAGCAGCTTAGGGGGCTACTCTGGAAACAACATACATTTT. It translates to CASSLGGYSGNNIHF. This chain joins TRBV7-8 and TRBJ1-3, with a possible D match to TRBD1 (5 bases). Germline-derived CDR1 and CDR2 are SGHVS and FQNEAQ. The CDR3 length is 15 residues.

As regards this clonotype: The CDR3 does not close with the conserved phenylalanine or tryptophan, likely indicating a read error. The CDR3 loop is CASSDRGSNGYTL. The CDR3 coding sequence is TGCGCCAGCAGTGATAGGGGAAGTAATGGTTACACCTTG. J is TRBJ1-2 and V is TRBV10-2, with a possible D match to TRBD1 (5 bases). The CDR3 is 13 residues long. CDR1 is WSHSY and CDR2 is SAAADI in the germline V gene.

This clonotype was picked up a small number of times. For the CDR3, the DNA is TGTGCCTGGAGTACCCAATCAGGGTTTTCTAATGAAAAACTGTTTTTT. Its translation: CAWSTQSGFSNEKLFF. The rearrangement joins TRBV30 to TRBJ1-4; a possible D gene is TRBD1 (5 bases). Per the germline V gene, CDR1 is GTSNPN and CDR2 is SVGIG (reference sequence). This CDR3 is 16 amino acids long. The V end was cut by 2 bases, the J end by 3 bases, with 16 bases between.

This chain joins TRBV5-1 and TRBJ2-6, with D possibly matching TRBD1 (6 bases). The CDR3 length is 17 residues. V lost 9 bases, J lost 0 bases, and 19 bases lay in between. Germline V gene lookup returns CDR1 SGHRS and CDR2 YFSETQ. This CDR3 reads CATGPRQASSGANVLTF. Here the CDR3 DNA reads TGCGCCACCGGCCCGAGACAGGCGAGCTCTGGGGCCAACGTCCTGACTTTC.

In DNA, the CDR3 is TGCGCCAGCAGCCTCGTGGATCCCCCTGTAAACACCATATATTTT. Its translation is CASSLVDPPVNTIYF. V usage is TRBV4-1 and J usage is TRBJ1-3; D is undetermined. Germline values: CDR1 MGHRA, CDR2 YSYEKL. The CDR3 runs 15 residues. V lost 4 bases, J lost 6 bases, and 16 bases lay in between.

The table lists this clonotype with many counts. This chain links TRBV6-1 with TRBJ2-2; 15 nucleotides agree with TRBD2. Germline values: CDR1 MNHNS, CDR2 SASEGT. The junction had 6 bases not matched to a gene; V was cut back by 4 bases and J by 3 bases. The CDR3 consists of 18 residues. CDR3 amino acids: CASSGTSGRAGHTGELFF. In DNA form, the CDR3 reads TGTGCCAGCAGTGGGACTAGCGGGAGGGCCGGGCACACCGGGGAGCTGTTTTTT.

V and J are TRBV29-1 and TRBJ2-5, with D uncertain. CDR3 length equals 12 residues. The V gene's germline CDR1 is SQVTM and CDR2 ANQGSEA. V shed 7 bases and J shed 2 bases, with 11 bases lying between them. The CDR3 region is CSGLMAQETQYF. CDR3 coding DNA: TGCAGCGGGTTGATGGCTCAAGAGACCCAGTACTTC.

There are many counts of this clonotype. V gene TRBV10-1 combines with J gene TRBJ2-5, with TRBD2 matching 9 bases. CDR1 and CDR2 (germline): WNHNN, SYGVQD (reference sequence). The CDR3 is 15 amino acids. The V and J ends lost 5 bases and 0 bases, in that order; junction bases with no gene match: 4. The CDR3 is CASSRREGYQETQYF. The CDR3, as DNA: TGCGCCAGCAGTCGGCGGGAGGGGTACCAAGAGACCCAGTACTTC.

Note on this clonotype: With a much larger clone just one base away, this may be a read error. This likely comes from a read error, as the CDR3 has no conserved phenylalanine or tryptophan at its end. The chain joins TRBV6-6 to TRBJ2-5, with 7 bases aligning to TRBD2. The CDR3 runs to 17 residues. Losses at the gene ends were 7 bases for V and 4 bases for J; bases not matched to a gene: 18. From germline, CDR1 is MNHNY and CDR2 SVGAGI (reference sequence). CDR3 protein: CASTSDPSSGRVETQYI. For the CDR3, the DNA is TGTGCCAGCACCTCAGACCCCTCTTCGGGGAGGGTAGAGACCCAGTACATC.

For this clonotype: This likely comes from a read error, as the CDR3 has no conserved phenylalanine or tryptophan at its end. The DNA is left out, because the CDR3 cannot be placed on it with certainty; the CDR3 is given as TCRdb lists it. V usage is TRBV4-2 and J usage is TRBJ2-1; no check of the table's D call, TRBD1, against the DNA was made. Germline lookup yields CDR1 LGHNA and CDR2 YNFKEQ. The CDR3 length is 18 residues, termini included. The CDR3 loop reads CASIQPPGQGYSRNEHFL.

By sample share, this clonotype is medium-sized. The J gene is TRBJ2-1, the V gene TRBV29-1; 10 nucleotides align to TRBD1. The CDR3 length is 13 residues. J lost 4 bases, V lost 6 bases, and 3 bases had no gene match. Germline CDR1 SQVTM, CDR2 ANQGSEA. CDR3 sequence reads: CSVWTGGYNEQFF. For the CDR3, the DNA is TGCAGCGTCTGGACAGGGGGATACAATGAGCAGTTCTTC.

On this clonotype itself: At one of its ends the junction is not consistent with the germline gene, which may arise from a read error. The chain links TRBV4-1 to TRBJ1-2; D is unclear. The CDR3 covers 13 residues. Germline CDR1 MGHRA, CDR2 YSYEKL. The CDR3, as DNA: TGTGCCAGCAGCCCCAAGGAGGACTATGGCTACACCTTC. It yields the protein CASSPKEDYGYTF.

This clonotype was counted at least ten times. The chain recombines TRBV10-3 with TRBJ2-1, with D hard to call. The CDR3 loop spans 12 amino acids. Trimming stripped 4 bases from V and 8 bases from J, with 9 bases between. Germline lookup yields CDR1 ENHRY and CDR2 SYGVKD. The CDR3 DNA sequence: TGTGCCATCAGTGGGCCCCTCGATGAGCAGTTCTTC. Encoded protein: CAISGPLDEQFF.

This clonotype was observed many times. The chain has TRBV30 and TRBJ2-7; 12 bases line up with TRBD2. After removal of 0 bases from V and 3 bases from J, the junction contained 3 bases not matched to a gene. The germline CDR1 and CDR2 sequences are GTSNPN and SVGIG (reference sequence). There are 15 residues in the CDR3. CDR3 sequence (DNA): TGTGCCTGGAGTGTAACTAGCGGGGGGAGCTACGAGCAGTACTTC. Its translation: CAWSVTSGGSYEQYF.

This clonotype has more than one count but fewer than ten. The chain employs TRBV28 and TRBJ1-2; D uncertain. This CDR3 region has 15 residues. The V gene's germline CDR1 is MDHEN and CDR2 SYDVKM. Between the trimmed V and J ends, which lost 4 bases and 9 bases, there was a span of 21 bases. CDR3 loop: CASSSFLQEFLSYTF. DNA for the CDR3: TGTGCCAGCAGTTCCTTCCTTCAGGAGTTTCTGAGCTACACCTTC.

This clonotype is a singleton in its sample. Germline and junction disagree at one end, which may indicate a read error. V and J are TRBV5-1 and TRBJ2-7; a possible D gene is TRBD2 (6 bases). CDR3 size: 14 residues. Germline V gene sequence: CDR1 SGHRS, CDR2 YFSETQ. CDR3 nucleotide sequence: TGCGCCAGCAACTTGGCCGTGACTAGCTACGAGCAGTACTTC. Translation gives CASNLAVTSYEQYF.

The chain employs TRBV28 and TRBJ1-5; D gene ambiguous. V lost 6 bases to trimming and J lost 1 base, with 13 bases between them. CDR1 and CDR2 from the germline V gene are MDHEN and SYDVKM. This CDR3 comprises 15 residues. CDR3 DNA sequence: TGTGCCAGCAGATTTGAGACTCAAAGCAATCAGCCCCAGCATTTT. As protein: CASRFETQSNQPQHF.

The V call is TRBV20-1, the J call TRBJ1-5; D not resolved. The germline gives CDR1 DFQATT, CDR2 SNEGSKA (reference sequence). Trimming pared 5 bases from V and 0 bases from J, leaving 5 bases between. The CDR3 sequence is 12 residues long. This chain's CDR3 is CSAEHSNQPQHF. For the CDR3, the DNA is TGCAGTGCTGAACATAGCAATCAGCCCCAGCATTTT.

This clonotype was seen more than once but under ten times. The junction does not match germline at one end; this may be a read error. J is TRBJ2-5 and V is TRBV24-1; 8 bases are shared with TRBD1. The CDR3 contains 16 residues. Germline CDR1 reads KGHDR; CDR2 reads SFDVKD. The CDR3 reads CATSETGTGTQEAQYF. The CDR3 nucleotides are TGTGCCACCAGTGAAACCGGGACAGGAACACAAGAGGCCCAGTACTTC.

On this clonotype itself: Since a much larger clone is just one base distant, this may be a read error. The chain recombines TRBV20-1 with TRBJ2-5; D might be TRBD1 (5 bases). Looked up from germline, CDR1 is DFQATT and CDR2 is SNEGSKA (reference sequence). CDR3 length: 14 residues. Trimming shortened V by 3 bases and J by 4 bases, and 15 bases separated the two germline ends. The CDR3: CSARVQGWGETQYF. Written as DNA, the CDR3 is TGCAGTGCTAGGGTGCAGGGATGGGGAGAGACCCAGTACTTC.

The V call is TRBV29-1, the J call TRBJ2-7, with D perhaps matching TRBD1 (5 bases). The germline CDR1 and CDR2 sequences are SQVTM and ANQGSEA. This CDR3 is 10 amino acids long. CDR3 sequence reads: CSDSYDEQYF. Written as DNA, the CDR3 is TGCAGTGACAGTTACGATGAGCAGTACTTC.

The CDR3 sequence: CSVLVQSTDTQYF. As DNA, the CDR3 is TGCAGCGTCTTAGTACAAAGCACAGATACGCAGTATTTT. The chain joins TRBV29-1 to TRBJ2-3; D is unclear. Germline assignment: CDR1 SQVTM and CDR2 ANQGSEA. The CDR3 loop spans 13 amino acids. The V end lost 6 bases, the J end lost 0 bases, and 10 bases lay between the germline ends.

With respect to this clonotype: Because the CDR3 is missing its conserved closing phenylalanine or tryptophan, this is likely a read error. CDR3 sequence reads: CASSYNGQGSTYEQYS. DNA of the CDR3: TGTGCCAGCAGTTACAATGGACAGGGCTCGACCTATGAGCAGTACTCC. The rearrangement joins TRBV6-5 to TRBJ2-7; TRBD1 matches at 8 bases. CDR3 size: 16 residues. The germline CDR1 and CDR2 sequences are MNHEY and SVGAGI.

Only a few counts were recorded for this clonotype. This chain joins TRBV7-9 and TRBJ2-5, with 10 bases aligning to TRBD2. Germline CDR1 and CDR2: SEHNR and FQNEAQ (reference sequence). The CDR3 is 16 residues long. V was pared by 5 bases and J by 3 bases, with 9 bases of the junction left unmatched. Written as DNA, the CDR3 is TGTGCCAGCAGCCCCCCCCGAGCGGGAGGGAAAGAGACCCAGTACTTC. Encoded protein: CASSPPRAGGKETQYF.

The sample holds one count of this clonotype. A much more abundant neighbour one base away suggests this may be a read error. This chain joins TRBV6-5 and TRBJ1-1; a possible D gene is TRBD1 (5 bases). The CDR3 has 14 residues. Per the germline V gene, CDR1 is MNHEY and CDR2 is SVGAGI. The V gene lost 2 bases and the J gene lost 8 bases, with 15 bases spanning the gap. In nucleotides, the CDR3 is TGTGCCAGCAGTTACGCGGACATGTTTGGGGAAGCTTTCTTT. This encodes CASSYADMFGEAFF.